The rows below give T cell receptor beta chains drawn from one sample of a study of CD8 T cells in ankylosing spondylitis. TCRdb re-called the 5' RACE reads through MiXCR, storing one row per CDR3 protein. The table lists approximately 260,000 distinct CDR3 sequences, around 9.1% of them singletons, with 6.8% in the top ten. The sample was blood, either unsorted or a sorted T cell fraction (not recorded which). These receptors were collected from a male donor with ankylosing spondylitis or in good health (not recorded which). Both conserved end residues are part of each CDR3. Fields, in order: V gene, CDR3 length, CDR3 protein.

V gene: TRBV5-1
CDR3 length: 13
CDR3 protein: CASSPGSAYEQYF

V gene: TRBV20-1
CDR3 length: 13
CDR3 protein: CSARVISTDTQYF

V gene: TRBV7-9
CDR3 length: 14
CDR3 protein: CASSFPGRNYGYTF

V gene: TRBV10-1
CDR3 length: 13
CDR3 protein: CASSESLTNGYTF

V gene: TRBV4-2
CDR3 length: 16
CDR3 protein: CASSYGTGPMNTEAFF

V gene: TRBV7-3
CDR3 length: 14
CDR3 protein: CASSSTGNTGELFF

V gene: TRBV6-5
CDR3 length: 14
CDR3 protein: CASSYSGITYEQYF

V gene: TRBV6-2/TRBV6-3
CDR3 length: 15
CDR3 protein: CASRRQGHVYTEAFF

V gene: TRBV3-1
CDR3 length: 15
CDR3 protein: CASSQSGTSGNEQFF

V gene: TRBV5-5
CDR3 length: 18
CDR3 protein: CASSLVLGTDANTGELFF

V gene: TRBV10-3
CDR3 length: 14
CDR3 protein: CAISERQPNYGYTF

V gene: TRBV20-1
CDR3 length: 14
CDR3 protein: CSARVSGREREQFF

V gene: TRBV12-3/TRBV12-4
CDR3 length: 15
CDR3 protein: CASTSVGGAYGEQFF

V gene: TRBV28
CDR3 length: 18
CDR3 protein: CASSLWASRDSGANVLTF

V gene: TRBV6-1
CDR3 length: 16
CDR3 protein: CASRKPRGFQYNEQFF

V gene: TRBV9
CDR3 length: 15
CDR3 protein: CASSDGLTWTGELFF

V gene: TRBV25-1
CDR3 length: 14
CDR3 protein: CATAAGVIDYEQYF

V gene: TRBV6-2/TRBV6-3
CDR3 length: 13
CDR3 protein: CASSSPGGAEAFF

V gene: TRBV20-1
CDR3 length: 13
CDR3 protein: CSAIPTGTRGYTF

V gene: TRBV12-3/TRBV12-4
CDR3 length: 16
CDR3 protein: CASSPDGEPVTDTQYF

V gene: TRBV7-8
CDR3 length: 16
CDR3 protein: CASSPRGRANTGELFF

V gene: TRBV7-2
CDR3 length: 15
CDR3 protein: CASSRSATGRETQYF

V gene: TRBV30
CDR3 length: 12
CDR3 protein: CAWSPPDYEQYF

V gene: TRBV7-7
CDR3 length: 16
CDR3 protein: CASSLGIGTGMDEQYF

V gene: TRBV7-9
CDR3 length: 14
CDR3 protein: CASSLGLPYNEQFF

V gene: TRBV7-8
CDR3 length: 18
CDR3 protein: CASRYARLAARRGHEQFF

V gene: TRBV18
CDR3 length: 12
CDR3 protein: CASSPGPVEQFF

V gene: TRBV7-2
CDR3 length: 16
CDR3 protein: CASSLSPREFYNEQFF

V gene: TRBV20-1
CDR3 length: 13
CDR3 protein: CSARDQGNYGYTF

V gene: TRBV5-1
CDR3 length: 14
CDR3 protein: CASSKDRGLREQFF

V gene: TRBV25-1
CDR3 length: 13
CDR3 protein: CASSGLSSLGYTF

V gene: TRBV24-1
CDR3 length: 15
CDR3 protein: CATSAPALAGNEQFF

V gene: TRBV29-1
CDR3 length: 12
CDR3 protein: CSVGARRQTQYF

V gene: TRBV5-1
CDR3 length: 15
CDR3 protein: CASSLGTGSETEAFF

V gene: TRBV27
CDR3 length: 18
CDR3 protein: CASIPRDTDSRGNQPQHF

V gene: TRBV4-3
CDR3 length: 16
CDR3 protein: CASSHGTGVGSEKLFF

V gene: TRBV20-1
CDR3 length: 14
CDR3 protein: CSASASGATDTQYF

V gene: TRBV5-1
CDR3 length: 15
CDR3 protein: CASSLAGGDDTEAFF

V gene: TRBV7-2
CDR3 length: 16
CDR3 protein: CASSLVASSYNSPLHF

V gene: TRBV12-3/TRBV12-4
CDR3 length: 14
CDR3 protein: CASSLGVGWQPQHF

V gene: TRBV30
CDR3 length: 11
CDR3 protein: CAWGTGNEQFF

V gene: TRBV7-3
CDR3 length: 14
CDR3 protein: CASSLEGVWNEQFF

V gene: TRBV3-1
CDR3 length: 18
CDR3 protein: CASSQESWDSPSYNEQFF

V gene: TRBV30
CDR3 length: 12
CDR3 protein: CAWSVHTGTQYF

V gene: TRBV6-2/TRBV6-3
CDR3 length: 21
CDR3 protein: CASRGQGREFEGGPVSDTQYF

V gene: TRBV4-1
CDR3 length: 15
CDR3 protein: CASSQDRADTGELFF